Included here is one TCR beta chain sequence, with context. These data are taken from a study of blood T cell repertoires in COVID-19. The wider study: From the United States, Italy and Spain came samples of acute and convalescent COVID-19. From T cells, B-cell-depleted T cells, or PBMCs came the material, which was cDNA or gDNA.

Per germline, CDR1 LGHDT and CDR2 YNNKEL (reference sequence). This CDR3 comprises 19 residues. V was trimmed by 2 bases and J by 0 bases, leaving 20 bases between them. Source study methods: Estimates of nucleated cell counts were drawn from the amplification of reference gene primers. Here immunoSEQ multiplex PCR was the method, and the copy in TCRdb shows in-frame clones only, minus some. The V and J calls and the clone size are those of that table, but D and trimming were determined from the DNA. The sample has about 250,000 clones, about 83% seen once. This receptor was obtained from a man aged 80 or over with acute or convalescent COVID-19. V gene TRBV3-1 (or the pseudogene TRBV3-2) combines with J gene TRBJ1-3; D unresolved. The sequenced sample was peripheral blood. CDR3 in amino acids: CASSQLGSRRASSGNTIYF. The DNA for the CDR3 is TGTGCCAGCAGCCAATTGGGCAGTCGGAGGGCAAGCTCTGGAAACACCATATATTTT.